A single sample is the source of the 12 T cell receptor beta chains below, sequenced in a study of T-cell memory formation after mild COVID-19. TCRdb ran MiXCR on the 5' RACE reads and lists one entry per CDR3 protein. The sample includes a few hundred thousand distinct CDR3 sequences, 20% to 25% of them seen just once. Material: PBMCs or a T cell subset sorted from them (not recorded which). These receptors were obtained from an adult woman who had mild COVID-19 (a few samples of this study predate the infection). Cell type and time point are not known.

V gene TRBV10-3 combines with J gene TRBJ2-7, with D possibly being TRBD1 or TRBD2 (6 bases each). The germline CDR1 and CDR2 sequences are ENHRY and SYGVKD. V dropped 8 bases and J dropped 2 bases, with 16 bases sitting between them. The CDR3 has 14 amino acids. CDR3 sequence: CAISEGGTAYEQYF. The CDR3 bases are TGTGCCATCTCTGAAGGGGGGACGGCCTACGAGCAGTACTTC.

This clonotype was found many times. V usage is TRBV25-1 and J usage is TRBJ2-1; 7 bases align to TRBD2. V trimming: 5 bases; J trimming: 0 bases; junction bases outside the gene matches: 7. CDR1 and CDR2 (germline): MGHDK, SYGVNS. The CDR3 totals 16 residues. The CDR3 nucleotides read TGTGCCAGCAGTATATCCGGCGGGGGCTCCTACAATGAGCAGTTCTTC. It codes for CASSISGGGSYNEQFF.

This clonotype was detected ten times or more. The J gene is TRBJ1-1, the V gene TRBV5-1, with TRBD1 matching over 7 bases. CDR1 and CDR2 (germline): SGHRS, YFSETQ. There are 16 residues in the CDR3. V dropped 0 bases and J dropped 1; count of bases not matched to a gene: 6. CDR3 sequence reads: CASSLDGQVKNTEAFF. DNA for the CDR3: TGCGCCAGCAGCTTGGATGGACAGGTGAAGAACACTGAAGCTTTCTTT.

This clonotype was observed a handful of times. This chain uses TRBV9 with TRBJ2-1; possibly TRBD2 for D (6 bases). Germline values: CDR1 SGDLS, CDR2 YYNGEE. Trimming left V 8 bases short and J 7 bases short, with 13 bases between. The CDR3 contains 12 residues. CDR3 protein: CASTGDFNEQFF. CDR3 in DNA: TGTGCCAGTACGGGAGACTTTAATGAGCAGTTCTTC.

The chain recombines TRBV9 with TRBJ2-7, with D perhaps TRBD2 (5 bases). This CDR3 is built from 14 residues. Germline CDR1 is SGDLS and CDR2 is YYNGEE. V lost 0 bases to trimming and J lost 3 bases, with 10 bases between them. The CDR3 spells CASSVGSGIYEQYF. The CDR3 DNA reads TGTGCCAGCAGCGTAGGCTCCGGGATCTACGAGCAGTACTTC.

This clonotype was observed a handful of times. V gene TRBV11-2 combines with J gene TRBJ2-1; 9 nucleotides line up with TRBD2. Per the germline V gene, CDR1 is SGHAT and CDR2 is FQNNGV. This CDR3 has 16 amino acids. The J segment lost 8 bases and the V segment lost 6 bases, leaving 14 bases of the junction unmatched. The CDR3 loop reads CASSPSSAGGPDEQFF. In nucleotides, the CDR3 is TGTGCCAGCAGTCCATCATCGGCGGGGGGGCCCGATGAGCAGTTCTTC. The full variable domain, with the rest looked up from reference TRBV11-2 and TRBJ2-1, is EAGVAQSPRYKIIEKRQSVAFWCNPISGHATLYWYQQILGQGPKLLIQFQNNGVVDDSQLPKDRFSAERLKGVDSTLKIQPAKLEDSAVYLCASSPSSAGGPDEQFFGPGTRLTVL.

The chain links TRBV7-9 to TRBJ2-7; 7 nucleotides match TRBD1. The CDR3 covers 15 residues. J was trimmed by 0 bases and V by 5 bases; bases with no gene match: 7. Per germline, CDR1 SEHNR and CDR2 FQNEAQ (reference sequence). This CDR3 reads CASSPLGQTSYEQYF. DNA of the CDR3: TGTGCCAGCAGCCCACTGGGACAGACCTCCTACGAGCAGTACTTC.

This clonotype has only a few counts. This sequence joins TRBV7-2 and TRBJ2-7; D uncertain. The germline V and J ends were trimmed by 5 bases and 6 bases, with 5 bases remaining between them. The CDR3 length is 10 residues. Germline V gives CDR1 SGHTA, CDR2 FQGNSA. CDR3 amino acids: CASSPSEQYF. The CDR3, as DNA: TGTGCCAGCAGCCCGTCCGAGCAGTACTTC.

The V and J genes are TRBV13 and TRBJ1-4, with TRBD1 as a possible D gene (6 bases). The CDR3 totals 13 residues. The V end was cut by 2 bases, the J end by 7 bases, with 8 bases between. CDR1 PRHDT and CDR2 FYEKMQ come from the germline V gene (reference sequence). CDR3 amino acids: CASSLRGGEKLFF. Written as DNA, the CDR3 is TGTGCCAGCAGCTTAAGAGGGGGTGAAAAACTGTTTTTT.

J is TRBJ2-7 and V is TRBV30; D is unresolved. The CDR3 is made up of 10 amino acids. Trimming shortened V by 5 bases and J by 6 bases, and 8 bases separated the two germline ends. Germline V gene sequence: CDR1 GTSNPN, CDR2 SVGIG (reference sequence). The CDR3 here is CAWGEPEQYF. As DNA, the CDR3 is TGTGCCTGGGGTGAACCCGAGCAGTACTTC.

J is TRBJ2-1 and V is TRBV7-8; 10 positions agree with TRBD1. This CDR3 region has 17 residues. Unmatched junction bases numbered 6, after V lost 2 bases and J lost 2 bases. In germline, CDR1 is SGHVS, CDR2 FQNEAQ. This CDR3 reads CASSLLKGQGPYNEQFF. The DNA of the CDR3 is TGTGCCAGCAGCTTACTCAAGGGACAGGGGCCCTACAATGAGCAGTTCTTC.

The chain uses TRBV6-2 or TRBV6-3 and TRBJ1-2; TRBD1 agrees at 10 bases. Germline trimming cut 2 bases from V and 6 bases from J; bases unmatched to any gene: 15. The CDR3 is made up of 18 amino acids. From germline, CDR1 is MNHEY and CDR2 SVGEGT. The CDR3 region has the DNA TGTGCCAGCAGTTACGATGCGCTGCGTGGGACAGGGGAAAATGGCTACACCTTC. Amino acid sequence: CASSYDALRGTGENGYTF.